These 29 T cell receptor beta chains came from one sample sequenced in a study of control samples from healthy donors and cancer patients. Generated by immunoSEQ multiplex PCR, the TCRdb table keeps only in-frame clones and is missing some. Here the sample spans about 94,000 clones, 90% being singletons. The sequenced sample consisted of blood. The receptors originated from a woman aged 18-30 years in good health.

The chain uses TRBV5-1 and TRBJ2-7; no reliable D call. CDR3 size: 15 residues. V gave up 4 bases and J gave up 6 bases, with 20 bases separating them. From germline, CDR1 is SGHRS and CDR2 YFSETQ. The CDR3: CASSGYSPPEGEQYF. The CDR3 DNA sequence: TGCGCCAGCAGCGGGTATTCACCGCCGGAAGGCGAGCAGTACTTC. The variable domain in full, completed from reference TRBV5-1 and TRBJ2-7, reads KAGVTQTPRYLIKTRGQQVTLSCSPISGHRSVSWYQQTPGQGLQFLFEYFSETQRNKGNFPGRFSGRQFSNSRSEMNVSTLELGDSALYLCASSGYSPPEGEQYFGPGTRLTVT.

The chain links TRBV6-5 to TRBJ1-1, with 9 bases lining up with TRBD1. The CDR3 is 14 residues long. Germline trimming cut 7 bases from V and 4 bases from J; bases unmatched to any gene: 7. Germline CDR1 and CDR2: MNHEY and SVGAGI. The CDR3 loop reads CASNKDRGFTEAFF. As DNA, the CDR3 is TGTGCCAGCAACAAAGACAGGGGGTTCACTGAAGCTTTCTTT.

The rearrangement uses TRBV7-8 and TRBJ2-5; D may correspond to TRBD1 or TRBD2 (5 bases each). Germline loops: CDR1 SGHVS, CDR2 FQNEAQ. The CDR3 has 14 amino acids. V was clipped by 5 bases and J by 5 bases, with 15 bases between them. Here the CDR3 DNA reads TGTGCCAGCAGCCAGGGACGGACCCGGGAGACCCAGTACTTC. Protein sequence: CASSQGRTRETQYF.

This clone showed up just a few times. The chain joins TRBV5-1 to TRBJ2-1; TRBD1 matches at 7 bases. There are 15 residues in the CDR3. The V gene's germline CDR1 is SGHRS and CDR2 YFSETQ. After removal of 0 bases from V and 4 bases from J, the junction contained 4 bases not matched to a gene. CDR3 DNA: TGCGCCAGCAGCTTGGAAGGGGGCGCTTACAATGAGCAGTTCTTC. It codes for CASSLEGGAYNEQFF.

About this clone itself: In the same sample, other DNA sequences code for this CDR3. The rearrangement links TRBV19 to TRBJ1-1; D is unresolved. Germline lookup yields CDR1 LNHDA and CDR2 SQIVND (reference sequence). Trimming shortened V by 1 base and J by 2 bases, and 2 bases separated the two germline ends. The length of the CDR3 is 12 residues. Here the CDR3 DNA reads TGTGCCAGTAGTATAGGTAACACTGAAGCTTTCTTT. Its translation is CASSIGNTEAFF.

The chain has TRBV5-1 and TRBJ1-5; D gene unclear. From germline, CDR1 is SGHRS and CDR2 YFSETQ. Trimming took 0 bases from V and 1 from J, leaving 14 bases between them. The CDR3 consists of 17 residues. CDR3 DNA sequence: TGCGCCAGCAGCTTGGGACCGTCCGGATCGAGCAATCAGCCCCAGCATTTT. Residues: CASSLGPSGSSNQPQHF. The full variable domain, completed using reference TRBV5-1 and TRBJ1-5, is KAGVTQTPRYLIKTRGQQVTLSCSPISGHRSVSWYQQTPGQGLQFLFEYFSETQRNKGNFPGRFSGRQFSNSRSEMNVSTLELGDSALYLCASSLGPSGSSNQPQHFGDGTRLSIL.

The J gene is TRBJ2-6, the V gene TRBV10-2, with D unresolved. The CDR3 consists of 17 residues. Germline V CDR1 and CDR2: WSHSY, SAAADI. Trimming shortened V by 7 bases and J by 1 base, and 17 bases separated the two germline ends. CDR3 sequence (DNA): TGCGCCAGCAAAGGGATGGGATCTCTATCTGGGGCCAACGTCCTGACTTTC. Protein sequence: CASKGMGSLSGANVLTF.

This clone was counted a single time. The V gene is TRBV5-1, the J gene TRBJ2-7; either TRBD1 or TRBD2 may fit D (5 bases each). Per germline, CDR1 SGHRS and CDR2 YFSETQ. This CDR3 is built from 15 residues. Trimming removed 5 bases from V and 0 bases from J, with 15 bases in between. The CDR3 region is CASSWAGTASYEQYF. CDR3 nucleotide sequence: TGCGCCAGCAGTTGGGCAGGGACGGCCTCCTACGAGCAGTACTTC.

This clone was picked up a small number of times. The chain employs TRBV25-1 and TRBJ2-7; the match to TRBD2 covers 8 bases. J lost 5 bases, V lost 3 bases, and 6 bases had no gene match. This CDR3 contains 14 residues. Germline CDR1 reads MGHDK; CDR2 reads SYGVNS. CDR3 amino acids: CASSEGGGIDEQYF. The CDR3 DNA reads as TGTGCCAGCAGTGAGGGCGGGGGGATAGACGAGCAGTACTTC.

The chain carries TRBV6-5 and TRBJ2-2, with TRBD2 identical over 9 bases. The CDR3 length is 14 residues. Germline lookup yields CDR1 MNHEY and CDR2 SVGAGI. Unmatched junction bases numbered 7, after V lost 7 bases and J lost 7 bases. CDR3 DNA sequence: TGTGCCAGCAAGGCGGGGGGGATCAACGGGGAGCTGTTTTTT. Amino acid sequence: CASKAGGINGELFF.

This chain uses TRBV3-1 (or the pseudogene TRBV3-2) with TRBJ1-6; no clear D. Germline values: CDR1 LGHDT, CDR2 YNNKEL (reference sequence). With 0 bases removed from V and 7 bases from J, the gap between germline ends came to 10 bases. This CDR3 has 15 residues. CDR3 bases: TGTGCCAGCAGCCAAGAAGTCCCGTTCAATTCACCCCTCCACTTT. Translated, it gives CASSQEVPFNSPLHF.

The V call is TRBV24-1, the J call TRBJ2-1; TRBD1 matches 8 bases. With V trimmed by 4 bases and J by 0 bases, 4 bases remained unmatched. Per germline, CDR1 KGHDR and CDR2 SFDVKD. The CDR3 has 16 amino acids. CDR3 in amino acids: CATSDGDRSSYNEQFF. DNA for the CDR3: TGTGCCACCAGTGACGGGGACAGGAGCTCCTACAATGAGCAGTTCTTC.

The genes are TRBV5-1 and TRBJ1-1, with D maybe TRBD1 (6 bases). Germline V gene lookup returns CDR1 SGHRS and CDR2 YFSETQ. This CDR3 region has 13 residues. The ends were cut back, 5 bases at V and 3 bases at J, with 11 bases in the middle. CDR3 sequence (DNA): TGCGCCAGCAGTTTTAAGGGGGACACTGAAGCTTTCTTT. Encoded protein: CASSFKGDTEAFF. Full variable domain (missing parts from reference TRBV5-1 and TRBJ1-1): KAGVTQTPRYLIKTRGQQVTLSCSPISGHRSVSWYQQTPGQGLQFLFEYFSETQRNKGNFPGRFSGRQFSNSRSEMNVSTLELGDSALYLCASSFKGDTEAFFGQGTRLTVV.

The rearrangement uses TRBV7-8 and TRBJ1-5; tentatively, D is TRBD1 (5 bases). This CDR3 comprises 16 residues. V was cut by 0 bases and J by 4 bases, with 13 bases left in between. Germline CDR1 reads SGHVS; CDR2 reads FQNEAQ. The CDR3 spells CASSLARGEGNQPQHF. The CDR3 nucleotides read TGTGCCAGCAGCTTAGCGAGGGGTGAGGGGAATCAGCCCCAGCATTTT.

V usage is TRBV15 and J usage is TRBJ1-1; no firm D call. The CDR3 is 15 residues long. Germline V gene data show CDR1 as LNHNV and CDR2 as YYDKDF (reference sequence). The V and J ends lost 0 bases and 0 bases respectively, with 8 bases between them. The DNA for the CDR3 is TGTGCCACCAGCAGAGATGATTTGATGAACACTGAAGCTTTCTTT. As protein: CATSRDDLMNTEAFF.

The chain employs TRBV6-1 and TRBJ1-1; 10 bases map to TRBD1. The CDR3 contains 16 residues. Germline V CDR1 and CDR2: MNHNS, SASEGT. V lost 1 base to trimming and J lost 6 bases; unmatched junction nucleotides: 8. The CDR3 DNA reads as TGTGCCAGCAGTGAAGGGGCCGGTGGGACAGGGGCTGAAGCTTTCTTT. Amino acids: CASSEGAGGTGAEAFF.

The rearrangement joins TRBV27 to TRBJ1-3; 10 bases align to TRBD1. V shed 6 bases and J 3 bases; nucleotides not matched to a gene: 8. The V gene's germline CDR1 is MNHEY and CDR2 SMNVEV (reference sequence). The CDR3 length is 16 residues. Here the CDR3 DNA reads TGTGCCAGCAGACCGGGACAGGGGATAGGTGGAAACACCATATATTTT. This translates into CASRPGQGIGGNTIYF.

The V call is TRBV5-1, the J call TRBJ2-1; tentatively, D is TRBD2 (6 bases). CDR1 and CDR2 (germline): SGHRS, YFSETQ. Trimming cost V 5 bases and J 7 bases, with 10 bases left between them. The CDR3 runs 12 residues. The CDR3 nucleotides are TGCGCCAGCAGGGAGGGGCGTAATGAGCAGTTCTTC. Its translation: CASREGRNEQFF.

The genes are TRBV9 and TRBJ1-1; the D gene is possibly TRBD1 (5 bases). Germline loops: CDR1 SGDLS, CDR2 YYNGEE. V was cut by 7 bases and J by 3 bases, with 16 bases left in between. This CDR3 spans 14 amino acids. The CDR3 reads CASGEGRGDTEAFF. As DNA, the CDR3 is TGTGCCAGCGGGGAAGGAAGGGGAGACACTGAAGCTTTCTTT.

This clone was seen just once. The chain joins TRBV6-1 to TRBJ2-7; 7 nucleotides agree with TRBD1. With V trimmed by 3 bases and J by 5 bases, 16 bases remained unmatched. Germline loops: CDR1 MNHNS, CDR2 SASEGT. The CDR3 covers 17 residues. Here the CDR3 reads CASSELHLRQGIHEQYF. The CDR3 DNA reads as TGTGCCAGCAGTGAGCTCCATCTTCGACAGGGTATCCACGAGCAGTACTTC.

V gene TRBV7-6 combines with J gene TRBJ1-5, with D maybe TRBD1 (5 bases). The germline V and J ends were trimmed by 1 base and 1 base, with 5 bases remaining between them. Germline V CDR1 and CDR2: SGHVS, FNYEAQ. The CDR3 is made up of 14 amino acids. The CDR3 DNA is TGTGCCAGCAGCTTAGGGGACAGCAATCAGCCCCAGCATTTT. Protein: CASSLGDSNQPQHF.

In its sample, this clone was seen a few times. The chain recombines TRBV25-1 with TRBJ1-4; possibly TRBD1 for D (6 bases). Germline V CDR1 and CDR2: MGHDK, SYGVNS. Trimming pared 3 bases from V and 7 bases from J, leaving 12 bases between. There are 14 residues in the CDR3. CDR3 residues: CASSDEGGIEKLFF. CDR3 nucleotides: TGTGCCAGCAGTGATGAGGGGGGAATTGAAAAACTGTTTTTT.

The chain joins TRBV9 to TRBJ2-3; D uncertain. The CDR3 has 14 amino acids. The germline CDR1 and CDR2 sequences are SGDLS and YYNGEE. The V and J ends lost 2 bases and 6 bases respectively, with 13 bases between them. The CDR3 bases are TGTGCCAGCAGCGTGGAGAGTGGTCCCGATACGCAGTATTTT. Amino acids: CASSVESGPDTQYF. The full variable domain, with the rest looked up from reference TRBV9 and TRBJ2-3, is DSGVTQTPKHLITATGQRVTLRCSPRSGDLSVYWYQQSLDQGLQFLIQYYNGEERAKGNILERFSAQQFPDLHSELNLSSLELGDSALYFCASSVESGPDTQYFGPGTRLTVL.

The chain couples TRBV6-5 to TRBJ1-3; D might be TRBD1 (5 bases). Deletions cut 2 bases from V and 1 base from J, with 6 bases between. CDR1 and CDR2 (germline): MNHEY, SVGAGI. This CDR3 comprises 14 residues. The CDR3 sequence is CASSYGGSGNTIYF. CDR3 DNA sequence: TGTGCCAGCAGTTACGGGGGGTCTGGAAACACCATATATTTT.

V gene TRBV23-1 combines with J gene TRBJ2-7; D ambiguous. TRBV23-1 is treated as an ORF (open reading frame) with a function not yet certain. This CDR3 comprises 11 residues. V lost 3 bases, J lost 4 bases, and 4 bases lay in between. This CDR3 reads CASSQRYEQYF. CDR3 DNA sequence: TGCGCCAGCAGTCAGAGATACGAGCAGTACTTC.

The chain combines TRBV15 with TRBJ2-7; D is possibly TRBD1 (6 bases). There are 14 residues in the CDR3. Germline assignment: CDR1 LNHNV and CDR2 YYDKDF (reference sequence). Trimming took 1 base from V and 0 from J, leaving 7 bases between them. The CDR3 nucleotides are TGTGCCACCAGCAGAGCAGGGGACTCCTACGAGCAGTACTTC. Protein: CATSRAGDSYEQYF.

J is TRBJ1-2 and V is TRBV5-6; D is undetermined. This CDR3 is 14 amino acids long. Germline loops: CDR1 SGHDT, CDR2 YYEEEE. Deletions cut 2 bases from V and 4 bases from J, with 12 bases between. For the CDR3, the DNA is TGTGCCAGCAGCTTCGAAAGGTCACCCTATGGCTACACCTTC. Translated: CASSFERSPYGYTF. The full variable domain, in which reference TRBV5-6 and TRBJ1-2 provide the parts outside the CDR3, is DAGVTQSPTHLIKTRGQQVTLRCSPKSGHDTVSWYQQALGQGPQFIFQYYEEEERQRGNFPDRFSGHQFPNYSSELNVNALLLGDSALYLCASSFERSPYGYTFGSGTRLTVV.

CDR3 residues: CASSPAPGGPMYF. Written as DNA, the CDR3 is TGTGCCAGCAGCCCGGCACCGGGGGGGCCGATGTACTTC. The chain links TRBV9 to TRBJ2-5; 8 bases agree with TRBD2. With 4 bases clipped from V and 13 bases from J, the junction kept 12 bases outside the gene matches. CDR3 length equals 13 residues. Germline assignment: CDR1 SGDLS and CDR2 YYNGEE.

This chain links TRBV5-4 with TRBJ1-1; TRBD1 matches at 12 bases. The length of the CDR3 is 17 residues. The ends lost 3 bases at V and 1 base at J; junction bases unmatched: 7. The V gene's germline CDR1 is SGHNT and CDR2 YYREEE (reference sequence). The DNA of the CDR3 is TGTGCCAGCAGCTCGGAAGGGACAGGGGGCGCGAACACTGAAGCTTTCTTT. It is translated as CASSSEGTGGANTEAFF.